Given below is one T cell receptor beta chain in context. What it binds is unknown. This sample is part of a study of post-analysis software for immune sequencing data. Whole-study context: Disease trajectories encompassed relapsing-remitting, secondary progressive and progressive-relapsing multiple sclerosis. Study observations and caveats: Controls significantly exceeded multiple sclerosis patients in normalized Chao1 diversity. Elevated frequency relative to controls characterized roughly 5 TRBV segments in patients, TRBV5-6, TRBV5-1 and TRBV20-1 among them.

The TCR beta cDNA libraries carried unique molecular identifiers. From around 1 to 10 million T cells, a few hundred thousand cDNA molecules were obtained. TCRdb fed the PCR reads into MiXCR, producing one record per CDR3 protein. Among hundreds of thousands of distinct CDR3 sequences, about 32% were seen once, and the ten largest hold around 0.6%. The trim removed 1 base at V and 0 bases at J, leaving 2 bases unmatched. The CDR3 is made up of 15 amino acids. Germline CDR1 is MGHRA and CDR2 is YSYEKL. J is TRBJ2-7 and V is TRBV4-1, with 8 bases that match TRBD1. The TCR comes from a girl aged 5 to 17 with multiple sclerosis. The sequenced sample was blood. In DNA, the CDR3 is TGCGCCAGCAGCCAAGGGGGACAGGTCTCCTACGAGCAGTACTTC. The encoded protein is CASSQGGQVSYEQYF.